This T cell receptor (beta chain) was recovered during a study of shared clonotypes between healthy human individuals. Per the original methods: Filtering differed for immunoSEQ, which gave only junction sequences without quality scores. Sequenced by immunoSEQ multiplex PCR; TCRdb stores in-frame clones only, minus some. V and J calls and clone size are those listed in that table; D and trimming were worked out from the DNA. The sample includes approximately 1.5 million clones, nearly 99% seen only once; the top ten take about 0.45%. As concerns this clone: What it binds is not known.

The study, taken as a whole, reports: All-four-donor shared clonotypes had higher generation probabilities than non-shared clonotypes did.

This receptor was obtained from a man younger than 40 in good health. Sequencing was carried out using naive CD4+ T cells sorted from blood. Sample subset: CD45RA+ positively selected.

The CDR3 protein is CASSLQLGRIENIQYF. The CDR3 DNA reads TGCGCCAGCAGCCTCCAGCTTGGGAGGATTGAAAACATTCAGTACTTC. This sequence joins TRBV4-3 and TRBJ2-4, with a tentative D call TRBD2 (6 bases). This CDR3 is 16 amino acids long. V shed 4 bases and J shed 5 bases, with 18 bases lying between them. The germline CDR1 and CDR2 sequences are LGHNA and YSLEER.